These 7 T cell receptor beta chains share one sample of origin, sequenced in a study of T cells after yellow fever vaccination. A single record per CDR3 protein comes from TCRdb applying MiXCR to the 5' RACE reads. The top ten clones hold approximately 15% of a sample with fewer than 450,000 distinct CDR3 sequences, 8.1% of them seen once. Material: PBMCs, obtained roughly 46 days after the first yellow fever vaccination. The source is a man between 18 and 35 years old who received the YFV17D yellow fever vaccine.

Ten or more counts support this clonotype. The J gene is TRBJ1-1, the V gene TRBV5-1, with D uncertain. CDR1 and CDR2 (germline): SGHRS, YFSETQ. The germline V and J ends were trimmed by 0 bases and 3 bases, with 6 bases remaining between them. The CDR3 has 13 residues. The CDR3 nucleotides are TGCGCCAGCAGCTTGGACAGAGACACTGAAGCTTTCTTT. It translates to CASSLDRDTEAFF.

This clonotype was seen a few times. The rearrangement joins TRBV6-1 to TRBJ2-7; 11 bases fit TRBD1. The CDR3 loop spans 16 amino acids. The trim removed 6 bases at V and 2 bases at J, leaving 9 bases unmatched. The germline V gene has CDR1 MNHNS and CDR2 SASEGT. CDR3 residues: CASRTTGTGGTYEQYV. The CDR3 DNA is TGTGCCAGCAGAACCACCGGGACAGGGGGTACCTACGAGCAGTACGTC.

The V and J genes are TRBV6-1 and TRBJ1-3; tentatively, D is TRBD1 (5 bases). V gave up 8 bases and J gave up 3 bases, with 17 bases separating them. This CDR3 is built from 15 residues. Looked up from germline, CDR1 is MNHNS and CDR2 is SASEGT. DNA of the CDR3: TGTGCCAGCGGGCCCCGACAGCTCCGTGGAAACACCATATATTTT. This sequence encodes CASGPRQLRGNTIYF.

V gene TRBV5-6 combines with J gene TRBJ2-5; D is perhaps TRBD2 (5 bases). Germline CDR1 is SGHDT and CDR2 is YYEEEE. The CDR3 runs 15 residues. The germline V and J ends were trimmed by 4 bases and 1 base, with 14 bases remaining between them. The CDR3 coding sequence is TGTGCCAGCAGCCCGGACTGGAATTTCCAAGAGACCCAGTACTTC. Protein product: CASSPDWNFQETQYF.

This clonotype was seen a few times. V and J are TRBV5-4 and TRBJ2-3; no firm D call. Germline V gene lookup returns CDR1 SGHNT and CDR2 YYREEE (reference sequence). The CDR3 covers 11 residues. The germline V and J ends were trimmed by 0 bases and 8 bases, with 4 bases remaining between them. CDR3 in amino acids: CASSLVGTQYF. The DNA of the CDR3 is TGTGCCAGCAGCTTGGTGGGTACGCAGTATTTT.

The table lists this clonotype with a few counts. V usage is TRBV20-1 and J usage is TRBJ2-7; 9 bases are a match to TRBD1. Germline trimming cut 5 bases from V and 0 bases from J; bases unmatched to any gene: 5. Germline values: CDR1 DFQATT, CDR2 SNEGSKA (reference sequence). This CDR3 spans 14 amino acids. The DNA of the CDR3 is TGCAGTGCTCGCGACAGGGGGGACTCCTACGAGCAGTACTTC. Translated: CSARDRGDSYEQYF.

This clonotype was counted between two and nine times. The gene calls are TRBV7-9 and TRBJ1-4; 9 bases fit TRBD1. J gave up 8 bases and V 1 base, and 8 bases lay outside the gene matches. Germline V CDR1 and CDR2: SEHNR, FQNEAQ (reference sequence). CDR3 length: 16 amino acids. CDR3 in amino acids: CASSLDPGQGEEKLFF. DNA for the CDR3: TGTGCCAGCAGCTTAGATCCGGGACAGGGAGAGGAAAAACTGTTTTTT.